The 22 T cell receptor beta chains listed next were all sequenced from one sample in a study of T-cell memory formation after mild COVID-19. TCRdb reanalysed the 5' RACE reads using MiXCR and keeps one entry per CDR3 protein. The sample includes hundreds of thousands of distinct CDR3 sequences, roughly 18% seen only once; the top ten take 20% to 25%. The specimen was PBMCs or a T cell subset sorted from them (not recorded which). These receptors were collected from a young man who had mild COVID-19 (a few samples of this study predate the infection). Cell type and time point are not known.

The chain has TRBV20-1 and TRBJ2-5; D perhaps matches TRBD1 (6 bases). V was trimmed by 5 bases and J by 4 bases, leaving 14 bases between them. The V gene's germline CDR1 is DFQATT and CDR2 SNEGSKA (reference sequence). The CDR3 sequence is 13 residues long. As DNA, the CDR3 is TGCAGTGCTTGGGGGCGGGTGGGAGAGACCCAGTACTTC. This codes for CSAWGRVGETQYF.

This clonotype was counted only a few times. The J gene is TRBJ2-5, the V gene TRBV2, with D possibly TRBD2 on 5 matching bases. Germline lookup yields CDR1 SNHLY and CDR2 FYNNEI. The CDR3 totals 15 residues. Trimming left V 10 bases short and J 5 bases short, with 23 bases between. CDR3 nucleotide sequence: TGTGCCACCGGGATGTTGGGCCTAACGGGCGAGACCCAGTACTTC. Translation gives CATGMLGLTGETQYF.

This clonotype showed up just a few times. V gene TRBV6-2 or TRBV6-3 combines with J gene TRBJ1-1, with TRBD1 identical over 9 bases. V shed 2 bases and J 6 bases; nucleotides not matched to a gene: 16. The CDR3 runs to 18 residues. Looked up from germline, CDR1 is MNHEY and CDR2 is SVGEGT. The CDR3 region is CASSYPTGTGQTIAEAFF. The CDR3 region has the DNA TGTGCCAGCAGTTACCCCACAGGGACAGGGCAGACGATCGCTGAAGCTTTCTTT.

V and J are TRBV5-5 and TRBJ2-7; 10 bases are shared with TRBD1. V lost 4 bases and J lost 7; bases outside the gene matches: 14. CDR1 SGHKS and CDR2 YYEKEE come from the germline V gene (reference sequence). This CDR3 has 16 residues. The CDR3 here is CASSTLRDRGPGEQYF. The DNA of the CDR3 is TGTGCCAGCAGCACCCTCCGGGACAGGGGTCCGGGGGAGCAGTACTTC.

This clonotype was picked up many times. V is TRBV4-1 and J is TRBJ2-1; 8 bases line up with TRBD1. V was pared by 4 bases and J by 5 bases, with 7 bases of the junction left unmatched. This CDR3 is built from 15 residues. From germline, CDR1 is MGHRA and CDR2 YSYEKL. The CDR3 region is CASSLPGTGNNEQFF. In nucleotides, the CDR3 is TGCGCCAGCAGCCTACCCGGGACAGGTAACAATGAGCAGTTCTTC.

This clonotype has only a few counts. The chain's CDR3 is CASSLRTFPSSYEQYF. CDR3 nucleotides: TGTGCCAGCAGCCTCCGGACTTTTCCAAGCTCCTACGAGCAGTACTTC. The gene calls are TRBV7-2 and TRBJ2-7, with D perhaps matching TRBD2 (5 bases). Trimming stripped 5 bases from V and 0 bases from J, with 17 bases between. The CDR3 consists of 16 residues. Germline lookup yields CDR1 SGHTA and CDR2 FQGNSA.

V is TRBV4-1 and J is TRBJ1-6; D may be TRBD1 (5 bases). The germline CDR1 and CDR2 sequences are MGHRA and YSYEKL. The CDR3 is 15 amino acids. With 10 bases removed from V and 0 bases from J, the gap between germline ends came to 13 bases. Here the CDR3 reads CATSEGSSYNSPLHF. CDR3 DNA sequence: TGCGCCACTTCCGAGGGGAGCTCCTATAATTCACCCCTCCACTTT.

This clonotype was counted ten times or more. The chain joins TRBV5-6 to TRBJ1-1, with TRBD1 as a possible D gene (6 bases). There are 14 residues in the CDR3. Trimming took off 3 bases at V and 1 base at J, with 10 bases between the two ends. CDR1 is SGHDT and CDR2 is YYEEEE in the germline V gene. CDR3 nucleotides: TGTGCCAGCAGCTGGGGGCAGGGGAACACTGAAGCTTTCTTT. As protein: CASSWGQGNTEAFF.

This clonotype appeared a few times. This rearrangement joins TRBV5-1 to TRBJ2-2, with D hard to call. CDR3 length equals 15 residues. Germline V gene sequence: CDR1 SGHRS, CDR2 YFSETQ. The V gene lost 0 bases and the J gene lost 3 bases, with 9 bases spanning the gap. The CDR3 protein is CASSLEGSDTGELFF. CDR3 nucleotides: TGCGCCAGCAGCTTGGAAGGGTCGGACACCGGGGAGCTGTTTTTT.

This clonotype was seen a few times. V is TRBV6-2 or TRBV6-3 and J is TRBJ1-5; weak D call: TRBD1 (5 bases). The V and J ends lost 6 bases and 5 bases respectively, with 14 bases between them. CDR3 length: 14 residues. Germline CDR1 is MNHEY and CDR2 is SVGEGT. The CDR3 here is CASSRPRVDQPQHF. DNA of the CDR3: TGTGCCAGCAGCCGCCCCAGGGTGGATCAGCCCCAGCATTTT.

This clonotype has just a few counts. This chain connects TRBV6-6 to TRBJ2-7; no clear D gene. Germline CDR1 MNHNY, CDR2 SVGAGI (reference sequence). CDR3 length: 13 amino acids. V was cut by 6 bases and J by 4 bases, with 13 bases left in between. In DNA form, the CDR3 reads TGTGCCAGCAGCTATCCTGGGGTGTACGAGCAGTACTTC. As protein: CASSYPGVYEQYF.

The genes are TRBV28 and TRBJ2-7, with 8 positions matching TRBD1. This CDR3 has 15 residues. CDR1 and CDR2 (germline): MDHEN, SYDVKM. J gave up 2 bases and V 4 bases, and 7 bases lay outside the gene matches. The CDR3 coding sequence is TGTGCCAGCAGTTCCGGACAGGGTGGCCCCTACGAGCAGTACGTC. The encoded protein is CASSSGQGGPYEQYV.

This clonotype occurred a few times. This sequence joins TRBV3-1 and TRBJ2-5; D unclear. Germline V gives CDR1 LGHDT, CDR2 YNNKEL (reference sequence). This CDR3 has 12 residues. V lost 0 bases and J 6 bases, leaving 5 bases between the germline ends. CDR3: CASSQDLKTQYF. In DNA, the CDR3 is TGTGCCAGCAGCCAAGATCTCAAGACCCAGTACTTC.

This clonotype was observed a handful of times. The chain has TRBV7-3 and TRBJ2-2, with 11 bases aligning to TRBD2. The CDR3 length is 15 residues. Germline V lookup: CDR1 SGHTA, CDR2 FQGTGA. With V trimmed by 4 bases and J by 6 bases, 4 bases remained unmatched. CDR3 DNA sequence: TGTGCCAGCAGCTCGACTAGCGGGGTTGCCGGGGAGCTGTTTTTT. Amino acid sequence: CASSSTSGVAGELFF.

This chain connects TRBV6-6 to TRBJ2-7; perhaps TRBD1 as D (6 bases). Trimming removed 6 bases from V and 3 bases from J, with 15 bases in between. Germline V gene sequence: CDR1 MNHNY, CDR2 SVGAGI (reference sequence). This CDR3 has 14 residues. Written as DNA, the CDR3 is TGTGCCAGCAGCCAGCCCGGACAGAGCTACGAGCAGTACGTC. Encoded protein: CASSQPGQSYEQYV.

This clonotype came up a few times. The chain is built from TRBV6-5 and TRBJ1-2; unclear D gene. This CDR3 region has 15 residues. V shed 0 bases and J shed 3 bases, with 11 bases lying between them. Germline V gene sequence: CDR1 MNHEY, CDR2 SVGAGI. CDR3 coding DNA: TGTGCCAGCAGTTACTCGAACGGCGGCCACTATGGCTACACCTTC. It translates to CASSYSNGGHYGYTF.

This sequence joins TRBV7-2 and TRBJ2-3; 7 bases agree with TRBD1. V shed 5 bases, J shed 2 bases, and the junction held 7 bases outside the gene matches. CDR1 is SGHTA, CDR2 FQGNSA, per germline. The CDR3 runs 15 residues. CDR3 coding DNA: TGTGCCAGCAGCCAAAGGGACAGCTACACAGATACGCAGTATTTT. Its protein is CASSQRDSYTDTQYF.

Only a few counts were recorded for this clonotype. The chain couples TRBV15 to TRBJ2-7; 8 bases match TRBD2. CDR3 size: 14 residues. Germline V lookup: CDR1 LNHNV, CDR2 YYDKDF (reference sequence). V lost 3 bases to trimming and J lost 6 bases; unmatched junction nucleotides: 7. CDR3 amino acids: CATSRAGTRLEQYV. CDR3 coding DNA: TGTGCCACCAGCAGGGCCGGGACTAGGCTCGAGCAGTACGTC.

This chain uses TRBV5-1 with TRBJ2-5; D unresolved. This CDR3 region has 14 residues. Trimming removed 0 bases at V and 0 bases at J, with 6 bases between. Germline CDR1 SGHRS, CDR2 YFSETQ. The CDR3 reads CASSLAQYQETQYF. CDR3 bases: TGCGCCAGCAGCTTGGCACAGTACCAAGAGACCCAGTACTTC.

The chain is built from TRBV4-3 and TRBJ2-3, with D uncertain. The CDR3 length is 12 residues. The V gene lost 0 bases and the J gene lost 7 bases, with 5 bases spanning the gap. Germline-derived CDR1 and CDR2 are LGHNA and YSLEER. The CDR3 DNA follows: TGCGCCAGCAGCCAAGATCGGTATACGCAGTATTTT. Amino acids: CASSQDRYTQYF.

V gene TRBV21-1 combines with J gene TRBJ2-3; the table gives TRBD2 as D, unverified against the DNA. TRBV21-1 is shown as a pseudogene. The CDR3 loop spans 15 amino acids. The CDR3, as DNA: TGTGCCAGCAGCAAGGTAGCGGGGAACACAGATACGCAGTATTTT. It yields the protein CASSKVAGNTDTQYF.

The chain links TRBV15 to TRBJ1-6, with no clear D. This CDR3 comprises 14 residues. Looked up from germline, CDR1 is LNHNV and CDR2 is YYDKDF (reference sequence). The V end lost 2 bases, the J end lost 5 bases, and 7 bases lay between the germline ends. The CDR3 DNA sequence: TGTGCCACCAGCAGAAGAAATGATAATTCACCCCTCCACTTT. It encodes CATSRRNDNSPLHF.